Below are 30 T cell receptor beta chains sequenced from a single sample in a study of spatial heterogeneity in lung cancer. Regarding time point: blood at routine non-recurrence follow-up after resection. Frozen PBMC, nontumor lung or tumor provided whole RNA, which was sequenced unsorted. A single record per CDR3 protein comes from TCRdb applying MiXCR to the 5' RACE reads. The repertoire holds 25,000 to 30,000 distinct CDR3 sequences, around 5.9% seen once, with 22% in the top ten. The sample was PBMCs, taken at follow-up. Receptors were obtained from a male donor with early-stage non-small cell lung cancer.

About this clonotype itself: One junction end disagrees with the germline gene, perhaps due to a read error. V usage is TRBV7-2 and J usage is TRBJ2-3; the D gene is possibly TRBD2 (6 bases). This CDR3 comprises 12 residues. Germline assignment: CDR1 SGHTA and CDR2 FQGNSA. The CDR3 protein is CVSVQGGDTQYF. CDR3 DNA: TGTGTCAGCGTACAAGGAGGGGATACGCAGTATTTT.

This clonotype came up a few times. The V gene is TRBV5-1, the J gene TRBJ2-7; 8 bases map to TRBD1. The trim removed 0 bases at V and 1 base at J, leaving 6 bases unmatched. The CDR3 totals 16 residues. The germline V gene has CDR1 SGHRS and CDR2 YFSETQ. The CDR3 sequence is CASSLGQGAMSYEQYV. CDR3 bases: TGCGCCAGCAGCTTGGGGCAGGGGGCGATGTCCTACGAGCAGTACGTC.

This clonotype was detected many times. In nucleotides, the CDR3 is TGCAGTGCTACTCCGGGAGACTATGGCTACACCTTC. Residues: CSATPGDYGYTF. The chain recombines TRBV20-1 with TRBJ1-2; D unclear. The germline CDR1 and CDR2 sequences are DFQATT and SNEGSKA (reference sequence). There are 12 residues in the CDR3. V was shortened by 4 bases and J by 3 bases, with 9 bases between the two germline ends.

About this clonotype itself: A much larger clonotype is one base distant, so this may be a read error. The chain is built from TRBV2 and TRBJ2-1, with unresolved D. This CDR3 contains 14 residues. The V and J ends lost 5 bases and 10 bases respectively, with 18 bases between them. The germline V gene has CDR1 SNHLY and CDR2 FYNNEI. CDR3 DNA: TGTGCCAGCAGTCAATGGACCGTCATAGGAGAGCAGTTCTTC. Encoded protein: CASSQWTVIGEQFF.

The gene calls are TRBV18 and TRBJ1-5; the D is unclear. V lost 0 bases to trimming and J lost 3 bases, with 15 bases between them. Per the germline V gene, CDR1 is KGHSH and CDR2 is LQKENI. The CDR3 is 17 residues long. CDR3 protein: CASSPPSVRSFNQPQHF. The CDR3 coding sequence is TGTGCCAGCTCACCACCAAGCGTACGGAGTTTCAATCAGCCCCAGCATTTT.

This clonotype was seen ten or more times. The chain combines TRBV7-2 with TRBJ2-1; D is uncertain. Germline loops: CDR1 SGHTA, CDR2 FQGNSA. The germline V and J ends were trimmed by 3 bases and 6 bases, with 0 bases remaining between them. This CDR3 is built from 10 residues. The CDR3 reads CASSFNEQFF. DNA for the CDR3: TGTGCCAGCAGCTTCAATGAGCAGTTCTTC.

This clonotype has only a few counts. The chain has TRBV2 and TRBJ2-5; 7 positions match TRBD2. The germline V gene encodes CDR1 SNHLY and CDR2 FYNNEI. V was pared by 4 bases and J by 4 bases, with 6 bases of the junction left unmatched. This CDR3 comprises 14 residues. Written as DNA, the CDR3 is TGTGCCAGCAGTGTTGCGGGAGCTCGAGAGACCCAGTACTTC. Its protein is CASSVAGARETQYF.

This clonotype was found many times. The chain combines TRBV4-3 with TRBJ2-3, with TRBD2 matching over 8 bases. This CDR3 has 15 amino acids. J gave up 4 bases and V 5 bases, and 8 bases lay outside the gene matches. Looked up from germline, CDR1 is LGHNA and CDR2 is YSLEER. CDR3 protein: CASSAQLAAADTQYF. The DNA for the CDR3 is TGCGCCAGCAGCGCCCAACTAGCGGCCGCAGATACGCAGTATTTT.

This clonotype was observed at least ten times. The gene calls are TRBV6-2 or TRBV6-3 and TRBJ1-5, with D possibly matching TRBD1 (6 bases). The CDR3 is 16 amino acids. Germline-derived CDR1 and CDR2 are MNHEY and SVGEGT. The V and J ends lost 7 bases and 5 bases respectively, with 21 bases between them. The DNA of the CDR3 is TGTGCCAGCACTCACCGGTGGGACACGGTTCATCAGCCCCAGCATTTT. Encoded protein: CASTHRWDTVHQPQHF.

There are many counts of this clonotype. V is TRBV7-9 and J is TRBJ2-1, with TRBD2 as a possible D gene (5 bases). V was pared by 5 bases and J by 7 bases, with 9 bases between. CDR1 is SEHNR and CDR2 is FQNEAQ in the germline V gene (reference sequence). This CDR3 has 12 amino acids. The chain's CDR3 is CASSETRNEQFF. Here the CDR3 DNA reads TGTGCCAGCAGCGAAACTAGGAATGAGCAGTTCTTC.

There are a few counts of this clonotype. The V call is TRBV7-8, the J call TRBJ2-1, with D possibly called TRBD1 or TRBD2 (6 bases each). The CDR3 covers 15 residues. Trimming shortened V by 1 base and J by 6 bases, and 13 bases separated the two germline ends. From germline, CDR1 is SGHVS and CDR2 FQNEAQ. The chain's CDR3 is CASSLVGGLANEQFF. Here the CDR3 DNA reads TGTGCCAGCAGCTTAGTGGGGGGCCTGGCCAATGAGCAGTTCTTC.

A few counts support this clonotype. This sequence joins TRBV7-9 and TRBJ1-2; 8 nucleotides match TRBD1. The CDR3 has 14 amino acids. Looked up from germline, CDR1 is SEHNR and CDR2 is FQNEAQ (reference sequence). J gave up 4 bases and V 5 bases, and 6 bases lay outside the gene matches. CDR3 DNA: TGTGCCAGCAGCCGGGGACAGGAGACCTATGGCTACACCTTC. It encodes CASSRGQETYGYTF.

The chain recombines TRBV6-2 or TRBV6-3 with TRBJ1-1, with D possibly TRBD1 on 6 matching bases. V was shortened by 6 bases and J by 0 bases, with 14 bases between the two germline ends. The CDR3 spans 15 residues. Germline lookup yields CDR1 MNHEY and CDR2 SVGEGT. The CDR3: CASRLKGGMNTEAFF. The CDR3 DNA follows: TGTGCCAGCAGACTCAAGGGGGGAATGAACACTGAAGCTTTCTTT.

This rearrangement joins TRBV7-9 to TRBJ2-7, with unresolved D. From germline, CDR1 is SEHNR and CDR2 FQNEAQ (reference sequence). This CDR3 is built from 15 residues. The V and J ends lost 3 bases and 4 bases respectively, with 16 bases between them. DNA for the CDR3: TGTGCCAGCAGCTTTAATAAGGGTCCCGGATACGAGCAGTACTTC. Its translation: CASSFNKGPGYEQYF.

This clonotype was counted only a few times. The chain recombines TRBV9 with TRBJ2-7; D gene uncertain. Trimming took 0 bases from V and 6 from J, leaving 13 bases between them. Germline V gives CDR1 SGDLS, CDR2 YYNGEE. This CDR3 comprises 14 residues. CDR3 in amino acids: CASSVEGSPSEQYF. The CDR3 DNA reads as TGTGCCAGCAGCGTAGAGGGCAGTCCCTCCGAGCAGTACTTC.

This clonotype has ten or more counts. V usage is TRBV20-1 and J usage is TRBJ2-7; no reliable D call. Germline loops: CDR1 DFQATT, CDR2 SNEGSKA (reference sequence). Trimming left V 0 bases short and J 1 base short, with 19 bases between. This CDR3 is 17 amino acids long. The CDR3 here is CSAREGRKTSKSYEQYF. The CDR3 nucleotides read TGCAGTGCTAGAGAGGGTCGCAAAACCTCCAAGTCCTACGAGCAGTACTTC.

This sequence joins TRBV24-1 and TRBJ2-3, with TRBD2 identical over 11 bases. The CDR3 has 17 amino acids. With V trimmed by 4 bases and J by 6 bases, 11 bases remained unmatched. CDR1 KGHDR and CDR2 SFDVKD come from the germline V gene. CDR3 region: CATSDRGTSGLKDTQYF. The CDR3 region has the DNA TGTGCCACCAGTGACCGGGGGACTAGCGGCCTCAAGGATACGCAGTATTTT.

This clonotype was detected ten times or more. V is TRBV11-2 and J is TRBJ2-1; TRBD2 agrees at 11 bases. Germline loops: CDR1 SGHAT, CDR2 FQNNGV. This CDR3 spans 17 amino acids. V lost 4 bases, J lost 7 bases, and 12 bases stayed unmatched. The CDR3 nucleotides are TGTGCCAGCAGCTCCGGAGTAGCGGGGGGGCGTTTTAATGAGCAGTTCTTC. Encoded protein: CASSSGVAGGRFNEQFF.

The chain carries TRBV18 and TRBJ2-7; TRBD1 matches 7 bases. J was trimmed by 1 base and V by 5 bases; bases with no gene match: 14. The CDR3 loop spans 17 amino acids. Germline CDR1 reads KGHSH; CDR2 reads LQKENI. CDR3 residues: CASSGPIQQGHSYEQYF. The CDR3 nucleotides are TGTGCCAGCTCAGGACCCATCCAACAGGGGCATTCCTACGAGCAGTACTTC.

This clonotype was detected ten times or more. The chain couples TRBV9 to TRBJ1-2; D is ambiguous. Deletions cut 0 bases from V and 3 bases from J, with 15 bases between. Germline-derived CDR1 and CDR2 are SGDLS and YYNGEE. This CDR3 has 16 amino acids. The CDR3 protein is CASSVELEDFHYGYTF. The CDR3 coding sequence is TGTGCCAGCAGCGTAGAATTGGAGGATTTCCACTATGGCTACACCTTC.

The V and J genes are TRBV18 and TRBJ2-7, with TRBD1 matching 7 bases. The trim removed 4 bases at V and 5 bases at J, leaving 5 bases unmatched. The germline V gene encodes CDR1 KGHSH and CDR2 LQKENI. This CDR3 has 13 residues. DNA of the CDR3: TGTGCCAGCTCACAGGGGGCGAGGGACGAGCAGTACGTC. Protein: CASSQGARDEQYV.

In this sample, this clonotype turned up many times. The chain couples TRBV5-5 to TRBJ2-3; no reliable D call. With 0 bases removed from V and 1 base from J, the gap between germline ends came to 15 bases. The CDR3 extends over 17 amino acids. Looked up from germline, CDR1 is SGHKS and CDR2 is YYEKEE (reference sequence). For the CDR3, the DNA is TGTGCCAGCAGCTTGGTTCAGCTCCTTCCCGGCACAGATACGCAGTATTTT. Residues: CASSLVQLLPGTDTQYF.

This clonotype was counted a few times. The chain recombines TRBV5-8 with TRBJ1-5, with TRBD1 matching over 11 bases. V was clipped by 4 bases and J by 1 base; unmatched bases: 1. The CDR3 has 15 residues. Germline CDR1 and CDR2: SGHTS and YDEGEE. The CDR3 region is CASSGDRGSNQPQHF. The CDR3 coding sequence is TGTGCCAGCAGCGGGGACAGGGGGAGCAATCAGCCCCAGCATTTT.

The chain employs TRBV6-2 or TRBV6-3 and TRBJ1-2; D is ambiguous. This CDR3 has 13 amino acids. V was pared by 6 bases and J by 3 bases, with 11 bases between. The germline V gene encodes CDR1 MNHEY and CDR2 SVGEGT. DNA of the CDR3: TGTGCCAGCAGCCACAAGGATTACTATGGCTACACCTTC. It yields the protein CASSHKDYYGYTF.

The V call is TRBV6-6, the J call TRBJ2-6; D not resolved. The CDR3 is 12 residues long. V was shortened by 11 bases and J by 2 bases, with 7 bases between the two germline ends. Germline V gene lookup returns CDR1 MNHNY and CDR2 SVGAGI (reference sequence). The CDR3 loop is CASGTGANVLTF. The CDR3 nucleotides read TGTGCCTCGGGCACTGGGGCCAACGTCCTGACTTTC.

In this sample, this clonotype turned up a few times. The genes are TRBV5-5 and TRBJ1-2; no clear D. Germline V gene sequence: CDR1 SGHKS, CDR2 YYEKEE (reference sequence). V lost 4 bases and J lost 0, with 13 bases in between. The CDR3 runs to 15 residues. CDR3 nucleotide sequence: TGTGCCAGCAGCCTTAACGGACTCACTAACTATGGCTACACCTTC. Its protein product is CASSLNGLTNYGYTF.

In this sample, this clonotype turned up a few times. The chain couples TRBV18 to TRBJ2-1; D call uncertain. V gave up 1 base and J gave up 9 bases, with 13 bases separating them. CDR3 length: 14 residues. In germline, CDR1 is KGHSH, CDR2 LQKENI. CDR3 nucleotide sequence: TGTGCCAGCTCACCACGGGAAGGCCGTGGTGAGCAGTTCTTC. Encoded protein: CASSPREGRGEQFF.

In this sample, this clonotype turned up many times. The chain employs TRBV25-1 and TRBJ2-1, with 9 bases matching TRBD1. Germline CDR1 is MGHDK and CDR2 is SYGVNS. J lost 5 bases, V lost 7 bases, and 9 bases had no gene match. The CDR3 covers 15 residues. The CDR3 protein is CASTRGDRVHNEQFF. The DNA for the CDR3 is TGTGCCAGCACTCGGGGGGACAGGGTCCACAATGAGCAGTTCTTC. Combining the CDR3 with reference TRBV25-1 and TRBJ2-1 gives the whole variable domain EADIYQTPRYLVIGTGKKITLECSQTMGHDKMYWYQQDPGMELHLIHYSYGVNSTEKGDLSSESTVSRIRTEHFPLTLESARPSHTSQYLCASTRGDRVHNEQFFGPGTRLTVL.

This clonotype has a count of ten or more. This chain joins TRBV7-6 and TRBJ2-3; D is ambiguous. The CDR3 is 15 residues long. Germline V CDR1 and CDR2: SGHVS, FNYEAQ. V lost 5 bases and J 4 bases, leaving 16 bases between the germline ends. CDR3 loop: CASSPPGGVPDTQYF. DNA of the CDR3: TGTGCCAGCAGCCCCCCGGGCGGAGTCCCAGATACGCAGTATTTT.

CDR3 region: CSGTPRGEYTEAFF. In nucleotides, the CDR3 is TGCAGCGGAACCCCCAGGGGGGAGTACACTGAAGCTTTCTTT. V gene TRBV29-1 combines with J gene TRBJ1-1; TRBD1 matches 7 bases. Per germline, CDR1 SQVTM and CDR2 ANQGSEA. Trimming took 7 bases from V and 3 from J; bases not matched to a gene: 11. The CDR3 length is 14 residues.